Shown below are 27 T cell receptor beta chains from a single sample sequenced in a study of CD8 T cells in Susac syndrome. An input of about 0.45 to 1 ug of RNA was subjected to reverse transcription using random hexamers. TCRdb passed the immunoSEQ multiplex PCR reads through MiXCR, listing each CDR3 protein once. This table holds around 100,000 distinct CDR3 sequences, 95% found once. Sequencing was carried out using CD8+ T cells from PBMCs. The receptor source for this set is a human donor with Susac syndrome.

The chain is built from TRBV19 and TRBJ2-1, with 9 bases identical to TRBD2. This CDR3 is built from 15 residues. Trimming removed 3 bases from V and 2 bases from J; junction bases left unmatched: 2. In germline, CDR1 is LNHDA, CDR2 SQIVND (reference sequence). The CDR3 here is CASSIQRGAYNEQFF. In DNA form, the CDR3 reads TGTGCCAGTAGTATCCAGCGGGGGGCCTACAATGAGCAGTTCTTC.

This rearrangement joins TRBV11-2 to TRBJ2-5; tentative D call: TRBD2 (6 bases). Germline-derived CDR1 and CDR2 are SGHAT and FQNNGV. Trimming took off 0 bases at V and 5 bases at J, with 13 bases between the two ends. CDR3 length: 15 amino acids. The CDR3 spells CASSLDPGGFETQYF. Here the CDR3 DNA reads TGTGCCAGCAGCTTAGACCCCGGGGGATTCGAGACCCAGTACTTC.

The V gene is TRBV20-1, the J gene TRBJ2-2; 7 bases fit TRBD2. J lost 0 bases, V lost 4 bases, and 5 bases had no gene match. Germline lookup yields CDR1 DFQATT and CDR2 SNEGSKA (reference sequence). The CDR3 covers 15 residues. The CDR3 sequence is CSATLTSANTGELFF. In DNA, the CDR3 is TGCAGTGCTACGCTAACTAGCGCGAACACCGGGGAGCTGTTTTTT.

This clonotype has only one observation. This chain connects TRBV6-6 to TRBJ1-5; TRBD1 matches at 7 bases. V lost 5 bases and J lost 8; bases outside the gene matches: 9. Germline CDR1 MNHNY, CDR2 SVGAGI (reference sequence). The CDR3 loop spans 14 amino acids. CDR3 bases: TGTGCCAGCAGTGCGACCGGGACAGTGGAGCCCCAGCATTTT. Its translation is CASSATGTVEPQHF.

The rearrangement links TRBV4-1 to TRBJ2-5; tentative D call: TRBD1 (7 bases). Trimming took off 8 bases at V and 4 bases at J, with 14 bases between the two ends. Germline V gene sequence: CDR1 MGHRA, CDR2 YSYEKL. The CDR3 runs to 13 residues. The CDR3 nucleotides read TGCGCCAGCGGCAGGGGGGTTCGAGAGACCCAGTACTTC. It yields the protein CASGRGVRETQYF.

This clonotype was counted a single time. The V gene is TRBV25-1, the J gene TRBJ2-3; D might be TRBD1 or TRBD2, each matching 5 bases. The CDR3 consists of 11 residues. The V end lost 10 bases, the J end lost 14 bases, and 19 bases lay between the germline ends. Germline V gene sequence: CDR1 MGHDK, CDR2 SYGVNS. The CDR3 reads CATKVGARMYF. In nucleotides, the CDR3 is TGTGCCACCAAGGTCGGGGCCCGAATGTATTTT.

The genes are TRBV5-4 and TRBJ2-7; D possibly corresponds to TRBD2 (6 bases). The CDR3 is 17 amino acids. V gave up 4 bases and J gave up 4 bases, with 24 bases separating them. Per germline, CDR1 SGHNT and CDR2 YYREEE (reference sequence). The CDR3 coding sequence is TGTGCCAGCAGCCGCGGGGTGGCCCCCGTTCGTTATTACGAGCAGTACTTC. Its protein product is CASSRGVAPVRYYEQYF. Supplemented by reference TRBV5-4 and TRBJ2-7, the full variable domain reads ETGVTQSPTHLIKTRGQQVTLRCSSQSGHNTVSWYQQALGQGPQFIFQYYREEENGRGNFPPRFSGLQFPNYSSELNVNALELDDSALYLCASSRGVAPVRYYEQYFGPGTRLTVT.

The rearrangement joins TRBV5-6 to TRBJ2-3; D is undetermined. The CDR3 consists of 12 residues. The germline gives CDR1 SGHDT, CDR2 YYEEEE. The V and J ends lost 2 bases and 4 bases respectively, with 5 bases between them. CDR3 region: CASSFLADTQYF. In DNA form, the CDR3 reads TGTGCCAGCAGCTTTCTCGCAGATACGCAGTATTTT.

J is TRBJ2-2 and V is TRBV20-1; tentative D call: TRBD1 (6 bases). Trimming pared 4 bases from V and 7 bases from J, leaving 10 bases between. The germline V gene encodes CDR1 DFQATT and CDR2 SNEGSKA (reference sequence). CDR3 length equals 12 residues. The CDR3 protein is CSANRDNGELFF. In nucleotides, the CDR3 is TGCAGTGCTAACAGGGATAACGGGGAGCTGTTTTTT.

The genes are TRBV9 and TRBJ2-1; TRBD2 aligns across 10 bases. CDR1 is SGDLS, CDR2 YYNGEE, per germline. The CDR3 is 15 amino acids. Germline trimming cut 3 bases from V and 2 bases from J; bases unmatched to any gene: 2. The CDR3 DNA follows: TGTGCCAGCAGCGACACTAGCGGGGCCTACAATGAGCAGTTCTTC. Amino acids: CASSDTSGAYNEQFF.

The rearrangement uses TRBV9 and TRBJ1-2; D is possibly TRBD1 (5 bases). V was cut by 3 bases and J by 6 bases, with 12 bases left in between. CDR3 length: 13 residues. Looked up from germline, CDR1 is SGDLS and CDR2 is YYNGEE. The CDR3 protein is CASSGQGDHGYTF. CDR3 sequence (DNA): TGTGCCAGCAGCGGCCAAGGGGACCATGGCTACACCTTC.

The chain recombines TRBV4-2 with TRBJ2-2, with 13 bases lining up with TRBD2. The CDR3 consists of 16 residues. Trimming removed 11 bases from V and 2 bases from J; junction bases left unmatched: 8. CDR1 is LGHNA and CDR2 is YNFKEQ in the germline V gene. The CDR3 loop is CACRWGLAGNTGELFF. CDR3 bases: TGTGCCTGCCGCTGGGGACTAGCGGGAAACACCGGGGAGCTGTTTTTT.

V and J are TRBV14 and TRBJ1-1; no reliable D call. Trimming took off 1 base at V and 4 bases at J, with 22 bases between the two ends. The germline CDR1 and CDR2 sequences are SGHDN and FVKESK. CDR3 length: 18 residues. This chain's CDR3 is CASSQGLGRLRNGTEAFF. CDR3 DNA sequence: TGTGCCAGCAGCCAAGGGTTGGGCAGACTCCGGAACGGCACTGAAGCTTTCTTT.

The chain recombines TRBV15 with TRBJ2-7; D is possibly TRBD2 (6 bases). V was clipped by 3 bases and J by 5 bases, with 11 bases between them. CDR1 and CDR2 from the germline V gene are LNHNV and YYDKDF (reference sequence). The CDR3 totals 13 residues. CDR3 sequence: CATSREGTNEQYF. The CDR3 DNA reads TGTGCCACCAGCAGGGAGGGGACCAACGAGCAGTACTTC.

This clonotype appeared once. The chain carries TRBV7-2 and TRBJ1-5, with 7 bases fitting TRBD1. The V segment lost 5 bases and the J segment 6 bases; nucleotides outside the gene matches: 10. This CDR3 has 15 residues. CDR1 and CDR2 (germline): SGHTA, FQGNSA. The CDR3 region is CASSNGARGAQPQHF. As DNA, the CDR3 is TGTGCCAGCAGCAACGGGGCCAGGGGGGCTCAGCCCCAGCATTTT. Variable domain in full (rest from reference TRBV7-2 and TRBJ1-5): GAGVSQSPSNKVTEKGKDVELRCDPISGHTALYWYRQSLGQGLEFLIYFQGNSAPDKSGLPSDRFSAERTGGSVSTLTIQRTQQEDSAVYLCASSNGARGAQPQHFGDGTRLSIL.

The CDR3 bases are TGCAGTGCTGAGACAGATTACGAGCAGTACTTC. It encodes CSAETDYEQYF. This chain connects TRBV20-1 to TRBJ2-7; D is perhaps TRBD1 (5 bases). V was clipped by 5 bases and J by 4 bases, with 9 bases between them. Germline CDR1 reads DFQATT; CDR2 reads SNEGSKA (reference sequence). CDR3 size: 11 residues.

The genes are TRBV25-1 and TRBJ1-2, with 7 bases lining up with TRBD1. The J segment lost 6 bases and the V segment lost 1 base, leaving 8 bases of the junction unmatched. The CDR3 has 15 amino acids. Per germline, CDR1 MGHDK and CDR2 SYGVNS. CDR3 residues: CASSESAGGEDGYTF. The DNA for the CDR3 is TGTGCCAGCAGTGAATCGGCAGGGGGAGAGGATGGCTACACCTTC.

The rearrangement uses TRBV13 and TRBJ1-1; a weak D match, TRBD1 (5 bases). Trimming took off 3 bases at V and 7 bases at J, with 9 bases between the two ends. This CDR3 has 12 residues. Germline V CDR1 and CDR2: PRHDT, FYEKMQ (reference sequence). Here the CDR3 DNA reads TGTGCCAGCAGCTTGGGGGGGGATGAAGCTTTCTTT. Translated: CASSLGGDEAFF.

This chain connects TRBV29-1 to TRBJ2-3, with D perhaps TRBD2 (6 bases). The CDR3 is 14 amino acids. CDR1 and CDR2 (germline): SQVTM, ANQGSEA. With 3 bases removed from V and 4 bases from J, the gap between germline ends came to 14 bases. The CDR3 protein is CSVEGLIDADTQYF. As DNA, the CDR3 is TGCAGCGTTGAGGGACTTATCGATGCAGATACGCAGTATTTT.

This chain uses TRBV18 with TRBJ2-2; D may be TRBD1 (6 bases). The V gene lost 6 bases and the J gene lost 5 bases, with 10 bases spanning the gap. This CDR3 is built from 13 residues. Looked up from germline, CDR1 is KGHSH and CDR2 is LQKENI. CDR3 DNA: TGTGCCAGCTCTAGTGGACAGACCGGGGAGCTGTTTTTT. Translated, it gives CASSSGQTGELFF.

V and J are TRBV4-1 and TRBJ1-6; no definite D call. The CDR3 runs 15 residues. From germline, CDR1 is MGHRA and CDR2 YSYEKL. V was pared by 0 bases and J by 10 bases, with 13 bases between. DNA for the CDR3: TGCGCCAGCAGCCAAGATACCGTACCCAACTCACCCCTCCACTTT. Translating it yields CASSQDTVPNSPLHF.

This chain joins TRBV6-2 or TRBV6-3 and TRBJ2-1; the D call may be TRBD1 or TRBD2 (5 bases each). V was pared by 5 bases and J by 12 bases, with 17 bases between. Germline values: CDR1 MNHEY, CDR2 SVGEGT. The CDR3 contains 13 residues. Here the CDR3 reads CASSQRQQDWQFF. CDR3 sequence (DNA): TGTGCCAGCAGTCAACGCCAACAGGACTGGCAGTTCTTC.

This clonotype showed up just once. This chain uses TRBV25-1 with TRBJ1-2; 10 bases are a match to TRBD1. The trim removed 4 bases at V and 6 bases at J, leaving 20 bases unmatched. This CDR3 contains 19 residues. From germline, CDR1 is MGHDK and CDR2 SYGVNS. The chain's CDR3 is CASSGSLTWTGGEINGYTF. The CDR3 DNA reads TGTGCCAGCAGTGGCTCCCTCACCTGGACAGGGGGGGAAATTAATGGCTACACCTTC.

CDR3 in DNA: TGTGCCAGCTCACCACGGGCAGGCCGCGAGCAGTACTTC. Its translation is CASSPRAGREQYF. The chain couples TRBV18 to TRBJ2-7; D is unresolved. The CDR3 extends over 13 amino acids. CDR1 is KGHSH, CDR2 LQKENI, per germline. Trimming left V 1 base short and J 6 bases short, with 10 bases between.

The rearrangement joins TRBV3-1 to TRBJ2-5, with 9 bases identical to TRBD1. Germline CDR1 reads LGHDT; CDR2 reads YNNKEL (reference sequence). CDR3 length: 16 residues. After removal of 3 bases from V and 3 bases from J, the junction contained 8 bases not matched to a gene. In DNA form, the CDR3 reads TGTGCCAGCAGCCATTTGGGACAGGGTGTGGAAGAGACCCAGTACTTC. Protein: CASSHLGQGVEETQYF.

The chain combines TRBV27 with TRBJ2-1; 10 bases align to TRBD1. Germline CDR1 reads MNHEY; CDR2 reads SMNVEV (reference sequence). V dropped 7 bases and J dropped 5; count of bases not matched to a gene: 20. The CDR3 contains 19 residues. This CDR3 reads CASTQGGQGMKRGNNEQFF. The CDR3 DNA reads as TGTGCCAGCACCCAAGGGGGACAGGGGATGAAGCGGGGTAACAATGAGCAGTTCTTC.

Only a few counts were recorded for this clonotype. CDR3 protein: CASRPAGTALNEQFF. Here the CDR3 DNA reads TGTGCCAGCAGACCAGCGGGGACTGCCCTCAATGAGCAGTTCTTC. This chain links TRBV6-1 with TRBJ2-1, with 7 bases that match TRBD2. CDR1 is MNHNS, CDR2 SASEGT, per germline. The trim removed 6 bases at V and 6 bases at J, leaving 11 bases unmatched. The CDR3 consists of 15 residues.